One and the same sample provided the 27 T cell receptor beta chains below, sequenced in a study of PD-1 blockade in classical Hodgkin lymphoma. Libraries were prepared by immunoSEQ multiplex PCR; TCRdb keeps only in-frame clonotypes and omits some of them. This table has about 30,000 clones, 85% appearing once. All patients experienced relapse after autologous stem cell transplantation, and brentuximab vedotin exposure was variable. Thawed PBMCs were the source of CD4+ T cells, purified by magnetic negative selection. Sequencing was performed on CD4+ T cells from blood, taken at baseline. The receptors derive from a human donor with classical Hodgkin lymphoma.

The chain is built from TRBV6-5 and TRBJ2-7, with D perhaps matching TRBD2 (6 bases). The CDR3 sequence is 13 residues long. The germline V gene has CDR1 MNHEY and CDR2 SVGAGI. Trimming took off 7 bases at V and 2 bases at J, with 12 bases between the two ends. DNA of the CDR3: TGTGCCAGCAAAAGGGAGGCCCCCTACGAGCAGTACTTC. Encoded protein: CASKREAPYEQYF.

This chain links TRBV2 with TRBJ2-2, with no clear D. Trimming removed 2 bases at V and 1 base at J, with 8 bases between. Germline CDR1 SNHLY, CDR2 FYNNEI. The CDR3 is 15 amino acids. CDR3 amino acids: CASSELLGNTGELFF. DNA for the CDR3: TGTGCCAGCAGTGAATTGTTGGGGAACACCGGGGAGCTGTTTTTT. The variable domain in full, with the rest retrieved from reference TRBV2 and TRBJ2-2, is EPEVTQTPSHQVTQMGQEVILRCVPISNHLYFYWYRQILGQKVEFLVSFYNNEISEKSEIFDDQFSVERPDGSNFTLKIRSTKLEDSAMYFCASSELLGNTGELFFGEGSRLTVL.

This chain connects TRBV28 to TRBJ2-3, with TRBD2 matching over 7 bases. This CDR3 is 16 amino acids long. V dropped 7 bases and J dropped 2; count of bases not matched to a gene: 12. CDR1 is MDHEN and CDR2 is SYDVKM in the germline V gene. The CDR3 region has the DNA TGTGCCAGCACCCCCCCACTCAGCGGGAACACAGATACGCAGTATTTT. Its protein product is CASTPPLSGNTDTQYF.

The chain joins TRBV9 to TRBJ2-3, with 8 bases matching TRBD2. Trimming took 4 bases from V and 6 from J; bases not matched to a gene: 13. This CDR3 spans 16 amino acids. Germline CDR1 reads SGDLS; CDR2 reads YYNGEE. The CDR3 reads CASSPRQASGRDTQYF. The DNA of the CDR3 is TGTGCCAGCAGCCCCCGTCAGGCTAGCGGGCGGGATACGCAGTATTTT.

J is TRBJ1-2 and V is TRBV7-9; tentatively, D is TRBD1 (6 bases). The CDR3 length is 14 residues. The germline V and J ends were trimmed by 6 bases and 3 bases, with 14 bases remaining between them. Looked up from germline, CDR1 is SEHNR and CDR2 is FQNEAQ (reference sequence). The CDR3 region is CASSQRGADYGYTF. Written as DNA, the CDR3 is TGTGCCAGCAGTCAGCGGGGGGCAGACTATGGCTACACCTTC.

V is TRBV10-2 and J is TRBJ2-5, with 10 nucleotides matching TRBD2. V trimming: 2 bases; J trimming: 5 bases; junction bases outside the gene matches: 11. The CDR3 runs 17 residues. The germline V gene encodes CDR1 WSHSY and CDR2 SAAADI. CDR3 sequence reads: CASSEIFLVSGRETQYF. CDR3 DNA: TGCGCCAGCAGTGAGATTTTTTTAGTTAGCGGGAGGGAGACCCAGTACTTC.

The rearrangement links TRBV4-3 to TRBJ2-5; 13 bases are shared with TRBD2. Germline V CDR1 and CDR2: LGHNA, YSLEER. The CDR3 has 19 amino acids. J gave up 3 bases and V 0 bases, and 10 bases lay outside the gene matches. This chain's CDR3 is CASSQDDPRLAGGKETQYF. DNA for the CDR3: TGCGCCAGCAGCCAAGATGACCCTCGACTAGCGGGAGGAAAAGAGACCCAGTACTTC.

The sample holds a few counts of this clone. The rearrangement joins TRBV30 to TRBJ1-1; D perhaps matches TRBD1 (6 bases). The CDR3 sequence is 14 residues long. CDR1 and CDR2 from the germline V gene are GTSNPN and SVGIG (reference sequence). V dropped 3 bases and J dropped 5 bases, with 16 bases sitting between them. CDR3 amino acids: CAWRETGSKTEAFF. The CDR3 DNA reads as TGTGCCTGGAGGGAAACAGGGTCAAAGACTGAAGCTTTCTTT.

DNA of the CDR3: TGTGCCAGCTCACCAAATCTCCAGGTCTACGAGCAGTACTTC. It is translated as CASSPNLQVYEQYF. This chain connects TRBV18 to TRBJ2-7; D not certain. Between the trimmed V and J ends, which lost 2 bases and 3 bases, there was a span of 11 bases. The length of the CDR3 is 14 residues. CDR1 and CDR2 (germline): KGHSH, LQKENI.

This clone was counted a few times. The rearrangement links TRBV28 to TRBJ1-5; maybe TRBD1 (5 bases). Germline loops: CDR1 MDHEN, CDR2 SYDVKM. V was clipped by 1 base and J by 5 bases, with 6 bases between them. The CDR3 totals 13 residues. The CDR3 loop is CASSLFRDQPQHF. DNA of the CDR3: TGTGCCAGCAGTTTATTCAGGGATCAGCCCCAGCATTTT.

The genes are TRBV11-2 and TRBJ1-2, with TRBD1 matching 8 bases. With 0 bases clipped from V and 7 bases from J, the junction kept 7 bases outside the gene matches. This CDR3 comprises 15 residues. Germline CDR1 and CDR2: SGHAT and FQNNGV. Here the CDR3 reads CASSLDRGQGGGYTF. As DNA, the CDR3 is TGTGCCAGCAGCTTAGATCGCGGACAGGGTGGTGGCTACACCTTC.

V is TRBV5-1 and J is TRBJ1-1; D is undetermined. Germline CDR1 and CDR2: SGHRS and YFSETQ. The CDR3 contains 15 residues. Trimming removed 4 bases at V and 2 bases at J, with 15 bases between. CDR3 coding DNA: TGCGCCAGCAGCCGTCTCGGGGAGGTAAACACTGAAGCTTTCTTT. As protein: CASSRLGEVNTEAFF.

The chain has TRBV18 and TRBJ1-2; 8 bases match TRBD1. CDR3 length equals 15 residues. Germline trimming cut 3 bases from V and 2 bases from J; bases unmatched to any gene: 5. Germline V gene sequence: CDR1 KGHSH, CDR2 LQKENI. In nucleotides, the CDR3 is TGTGCCAGCTCACCGGCACAGGGGGTCAACTATGGCTACACCTTC. Amino acid sequence: CASSPAQGVNYGYTF.

The chain carries TRBV4-3 and TRBJ2-3, with 9 positions matching TRBD2. The CDR3 is 16 residues long. Germline V lookup: CDR1 LGHNA, CDR2 YSLEER. The trim removed 1 base at V and 4 bases at J, leaving 6 bases unmatched. CDR3 in amino acids: CASSQGLAGDPDTQYF. CDR3 sequence (DNA): TGCGCCAGCAGCCAAGGGTTAGCGGGAGATCCAGATACGCAGTATTTT.

V usage is TRBV7-2 and J usage is TRBJ2-1; tentatively, D is TRBD1 (5 bases). This CDR3 spans 14 amino acids. From germline, CDR1 is SGHTA and CDR2 FQGNSA. V shed 5 bases and J shed 12 bases, with 20 bases lying between them. The chain's CDR3 is CASSPINPAQGQFF. The CDR3 region has the DNA TGTGCCAGCAGCCCGATTAACCCGGCCCAGGGGCAGTTCTTC.

The rearrangement links TRBV2 to TRBJ1-4; D unresolved. The CDR3 length is 13 residues. With 7 bases removed from V and 3 bases from J, the gap between germline ends came to 9 bases. CDR1 and CDR2 (germline): SNHLY, FYNNEI. The CDR3 spells CASNQIPNEKLFF. The CDR3 coding sequence is TGTGCCAGCAATCAGATCCCTAATGAAAAACTGTTTTTT.

The V call is TRBV5-5, the J call TRBJ1-1; perhaps TRBD1 as D (6 bases). CDR1 SGHKS and CDR2 YYEKEE come from the germline V gene (reference sequence). CDR3 length equals 14 residues. The V and J ends lost 3 bases and 0 bases respectively, with 9 bases between them. CDR3 nucleotides: TGTGCCAGCAGCTGGGGACATTTGAACACTGAAGCTTTCTTT. It codes for CASSWGHLNTEAFF.

The V call is TRBV15, the J call TRBJ1-1, with 7 bases fitting TRBD1. There are 15 residues in the CDR3. The germline V gene encodes CDR1 LNHNV and CDR2 YYDKDF (reference sequence). The V gene end was trimmed by 5 bases and the J gene end by 0 bases; junction bases not matched to a gene: 6. The CDR3 region is CATSRWGQLNTEAFF. DNA for the CDR3: TGTGCCACCAGCCGGTGGGGACAGTTGAACACTGAAGCTTTCTTT.

Remarks on this clone: At one end the junction does not follow the germline gene, possibly because of a read error. This sequence joins TRBV28 and TRBJ2-1; 8 nucleotides align to TRBD2. CDR3 length: 11 amino acids. The V gene's germline CDR1 is MDHEN and CDR2 SYDVKM. For the CDR3, the DNA is TGTGCCAGCAGCCCGGGGGGGCGCGCGGTCTTC. Translating it yields CASSPGGRAVF.

The chain has TRBV4-3 and TRBJ2-5; 13 bases align to TRBD2. Germline V gene sequence: CDR1 LGHNA, CDR2 YSLEER. The CDR3 is 17 residues long. V shed 4 bases and J 7 bases; nucleotides not matched to a gene: 12. This CDR3 reads CASSPSRLAGGGGTQYF. The CDR3 DNA is TGCGCCAGCAGCCCCTCGAGACTAGCGGGAGGCGGTGGGACCCAGTACTTC.

This chain uses TRBV7-6 with TRBJ1-1; D is uncertain. This CDR3 is 13 amino acids long. V lost 3 bases, J lost 0 bases, and 5 bases lay in between. The V gene's germline CDR1 is SGHVS and CDR2 FNYEAQ. CDR3 loop: CASSFTVNTEAFF. CDR3 nucleotides: TGTGCCAGCAGCTTTACGGTGAACACTGAAGCTTTCTTT.

The chain employs TRBV11-2 and TRBJ2-7; tentative D call: TRBD1 (6 bases). V lost 1 base, J lost 3 bases, and 10 bases lay in between. CDR3 size: 14 residues. From germline, CDR1 is SGHAT and CDR2 FQNNGV. CDR3 nucleotide sequence: TGTGCCAGCAGCTTAGTCCAGGGGCACTACGAGCAGTACTTC. Residues: CASSLVQGHYEQYF.

The chain uses TRBV7-9 and TRBJ1-4; no firm D call. The CDR3 totals 18 residues. V lost 5 bases, J lost 6 bases, and 25 bases lay in between. Germline V CDR1 and CDR2: SEHNR, FQNEAQ (reference sequence). CDR3 nucleotides: TGTGCCAGCAGCCCCGGATCGTTGAGGGCAAGGAGCGATGAAAAACTGTTTTTT. The encoded protein is CASSPGSLRARSDEKLFF.

V gene TRBV11-2 combines with J gene TRBJ1-2, with D unclear. Germline CDR1 SGHAT, CDR2 FQNNGV. The CDR3 loop spans 12 amino acids. V shed 4 bases and J shed 4 bases, with 7 bases lying between them. CDR3 in amino acids: CASSSEGYGYTF. The CDR3 DNA reads TGTGCCAGCAGCTCGGAGGGCTATGGCTACACCTTC.

This CDR3 is CASRAEQGVGQPQHF. The CDR3 DNA reads as TGTGCCAGCAGAGCCGAACAGGGGGTAGGACAGCCCCAGCATTTT. V is TRBV6-1 and J is TRBJ1-5, with TRBD1 matching 8 bases. The CDR3 covers 15 residues. V dropped 6 bases and J dropped 7; count of bases not matched to a gene: 11. The germline V gene encodes CDR1 MNHNS and CDR2 SASEGT.

V is TRBV4-2 and J is TRBJ1-3; 8 positions agree with TRBD1. V trimming: 4 bases; J trimming: 0 bases; junction bases outside the gene matches: 5. The CDR3 covers 16 residues. The germline gives CDR1 LGHNA, CDR2 YNFKEQ. The CDR3 loop reads CASSRGQASSGNTIYF. The CDR3 bases are TGTGCCAGCAGCCGGGGACAGGCGAGCTCTGGAAACACCATATATTTT.

The genes are TRBV30 and TRBJ1-6, with 7 bases matching TRBD1. Trimming removed 4 bases from V and 7 bases from J; junction bases left unmatched: 4. Germline V gene lookup returns CDR1 GTSNPN and CDR2 SVGIG (reference sequence). CDR3 length equals 13 residues. This CDR3 reads CAWTGQVNSPLHF. CDR3 bases: TGTGCCTGGACAGGACAGGTGAATTCACCCCTCCACTTT.